This entry concerns a single T cell receptor (beta chain). These data come from a study of blood T cell repertoires in COVID-19. On the study more broadly: In each case, the material was cDNA or gDNA derived from T cells, B-cell-depleted T cells, or PBMCs.

The CDR3 covers 15 residues. V dropped 3 bases and J dropped 0; count of bases not matched to a gene: 5. The V gene's germline CDR1 is SGHKS and CDR2 YYEKEE (reference sequence). How the authors handled the data: Amplification with reference gene primers provided the estimates of nucleated cell counts. The repertoire was sequenced with immunoSEQ multiplex PCR; TCRdb's copy has only in-frame clones and lacks some. That table supplies the V and J calls and clone size; D and trimming were determined from the DNA. The sample yields some 200,000 clones, around 81% seen once. This TCR derives from a human donor with acute or convalescent COVID-19. The donor label of this sample is uncertain. Specimen: peripheral blood. This sequence joins TRBV5-5 and TRBJ2-7; 8 bases match TRBD1. CDR3 DNA sequence: TGTGCCAGCAGCTGGGAGGACAGGGCCTCCTACGAGCAGTACTTC. Its protein is CASSWEDRASYEQYF.